A selection of T cell receptor beta chains follows, all from one sample in a study of blood T cell repertoires in COVID-19. Profiled with immunoSEQ multiplex PCR; TCRdb holds only in-frame clones, not every one. The sample includes approximately 270,000 clones, over 75% of them seen just once. What was sequenced was peripheral blood. Receptor source: a human donor with COVID-19, enrolled during active disease. The donor label of this sample is uncertain. The CDR3 runs from the conserved cysteine through the conserved F or W. The order of the fields is J gene, D gene, V gene, clone size, CDR3 protein, CDR3 DNA. D genes are given only for firm matches. Clone size appears in some rows only: once, few, many, or a class for an expanded clone.

TRBJ2-3,.,TRBV4-1,.,CASSHLTSGTDTQYF,TGCGCCAGCAGCCATCTCACCTCAGGCACAGATACGCAGTATTTT
TRBJ1-6,.,TRBV28,.,CASRGRTRITRENSPLHF,TGTGCCAGCAGAGGTAGGACACGCATAACCCGTGAGAATTCACCCCTCCACTTT
TRBJ1-1,TRBD1,TRBV28,few,CASSPGGGQGLMNTEAFF,TGTGCCAGCAGCCCCGGCGGGGGACAGGGACTAATGAACACTGAAGCTTTCTTT
TRBJ2-3,.,TRBV18,.,CASSLDIPDTQYF,TGTGCCAGCTCCCTCGACATCCCAGATACGCAGTATTTT
TRBJ2-7,.,TRBV7-9,.,CASSQKTGYSYEQYF,TGTGCCAGCAGCCAAAAGACAGGATACTCCTACGAGCAGTACTTC
TRBJ1-2,.,TRBV2,.,CASYDSRANYGYTF,TGTGCCAGCTATGACTCGCGAGCTAACTATGGCTACACCTTC
TRBJ1-4,TRBD1,TRBV6-5,.,CASSPGQGLRKLFF,TGTGCCAGCAGTCCGGGACAGGGACTTAGAAAACTGTTTTTT
TRBJ2-2,TRBD1,TRBV28,.,CASRWTGANTGELFF,TGTGCCAGCAGATGGACAGGAGCCAACACCGGGGAGCTGTTTTTT
TRBJ1-2,TRBD1,TRBV28,.,CASSLFPRTGGVYGYTF,TGTGCCAGCAGTCTCTTCCCTCGGACAGGGGGGGTTTATGGCTACACCTTC
TRBJ2-7,TRBD2,TRBV5-6,.,CASSFFAGATASEQYF,TGTGCCAGCAGCTTCTTCGCGGGAGCCACCGCGTCCGAGCAGTACTTC
TRBJ1-2,.,TRBV3-1/TRBV3-2,.,CASSLSQVDYGYTF,TGTGCCAGCAGCCTAAGTCAGGTGGACTATGGCTACACCTTC
TRBJ2-1,.,TRBV7-2,.,CASSLVYEQFF,TGTGCCAGCAGCTTAGTCTATGAGCAGTTCTTC
TRBJ1-1,TRBD1,TRBV6-5,.,CASSPPQQGAAFF,TGTGCCAGCAGCCCGCCCCAACAGGGGGCGGCTTTCTTT
TRBJ2-1,TRBD1,TRBV4-1,.,CASSPAYGDRVFNEQFF,TGCGCCAGCAGCCCGGCCTATGGGGACAGGGTCTTCAATGAGCAGTTCTTC
TRBJ2-7,TRBD2,TRBV9,.,CASSVGSGGWEYF,TGTGCCAGCAGCGTAGGTTCGGGAGGCTGGGAGTACTTC
TRBJ1-6,.,TRBV7-3,.,CASSLSVGGNSPLHF,TGTGCCAGCAGCTTAAGTGTAGGCGGGAATTCACCCCTCCACTTT
TRBJ1-2,.,TRBV9,.,CASSVHGYGYTF,TGTGCCAGCAGCGTACACGGCTATGGCTACACCTTC
TRBJ1-5,TRBD1,TRBV29-1,.,CSAHDRGQPQHF,TGCAGCGCCCACGACAGGGGTCAGCCCCAGCATTTT
TRBJ2-7,TRBD2,TRBV2,.,CASSERGVYEQYF,TGTGCCAGCAGTGAACGGGGGGTCTACGAGCAGTACTTC
TRBJ2-1,TRBD2,TRBV5-1,.,CASSPTLAGGENEQFF,TGCGCCAGCAGCCCAACTCTAGCGGGAGGCGAAAATGAGCAGTTCTTC
TRBJ1-6,TRBD1,TRBV9,.,CASGETGGGSPLHF,TGTGCCAGCGGCGAGACAGGGGGCGGGTCACCCCTCCACTTT
TRBJ1-5,.,TRBV19,.,CASSIGRTAPNQPQHF,TGTGCCAGTAGTATAGGGAGGACCGCGCCCAATCAGCCCCAGCATTTT
TRBJ2-7,.,TRBV19,.,CASSGTAETYEQYF,TGTGCCAGTAGTGGCACAGCGGAGACCTACGAGCAGTACTTC
TRBJ1-1,.,TRBV6-6,.,CATSPPGQFEAFF,TGTGCCACCTCACCCCCCGGACAGTTTGAAGCTTTCTTT
TRBJ1-6,.,TRBV19,.,CASSTREVLNSPLHF,TGTGCCAGTAGTACCCGGGAAGTTCTTAATTCACCCCTCCACTTT
TRBJ1-3,TRBD1,TRBV7-2,few,CASSLEWQGDTIYF,TGTGCCAGCAGCTTAGAGTGGCAGGGGGACACCATATATTTT
TRBJ2-7,.,TRBV7-9,.,CAIDKSSYEQYF,TGTGCCATCGACAAGAGCTCCTACGAGCAGTACTTC
TRBJ2-7,.,TRBV28,.,CASTRGNEQYF,TGTGCCAGCACCCGGGGAAACGAGCAGTACTTC
TRBJ2-3,.,TRBV28,.,CASRSLASGRDTQYF,TGTGCCAGCAGATCTCTAGCGTCGGGGCGGGATACGCAGTATTTT
TRBJ2-6,TRBD1,TRBV13,.,CASSFNADRAGANVLTF,TGTGCCAGCAGCTTTAATGCTGACAGGGCCGGGGCCAACGTCCTGACTTTC
TRBJ2-1,.,TRBV7-2,.,CASSLGGGPNEQFF,TGTGCCAGCAGCTTAGGAGGAGGACCTAATGAGCAGTTCTTC
TRBJ1-1,.,TRBV7-8,.,CASSLVSGNTEAFF,TGTGCCAGCAGCTTAGTATCGGGGAACACTGAAGCTTTCTTT
TRBJ2-7,.,TRBV12-3/TRBV12-4,.,CASSLGVSYEQYF,TGTGCCAGCAGTTTAGGCGTTTCCTACGAGCAGTACTTC
TRBJ1-4,.,TRBV2,.,CASSPTEILMKSLFF,TGTGCCAGCAGTCCGACAGAGATACTAATGAAAAGCCTGTTTTTT
TRBJ2-1,TRBD1,TRBV5-6,.,CASSLGTGTGFDEQFF,TGTGCCAGCAGCTTAGGGACCGGGACAGGGTTCGATGAGCAGTTCTTC
TRBJ2-7,TRBD2,TRBV18,once,CASSPQGGLFYEQYF,TGTGCCAGCTCACCACAGGGAGGGCTTTTCTACGAGCAGTACTTC
TRBJ2-3,.,TRBV4-2,.,CASSQGGPSTDTQYF,TGTGCCAGCAGCCAAGGGGGGCCTAGCACAGATACGCAGTATTTT
TRBJ2-1,.,TRBV6-5,.,CASSSSRRGEQFF,TGTGCCAGCAGCTCTTCGAGACGGGGTGAGCAGTTCTTC
TRBJ1-5,.,TRBV30,few,CAWQNSNQPQHF,TGTGCCTGGCAGAATAGCAATCAGCCCCAGCATTTT
TRBJ1-2,TRBD1,TRBV27,.,CASSVTRDSPYGYTF,TGTGCCAGCAGTGTGACCAGGGACAGTCCCTATGGCTACACCTTC
TRBJ2-1,.,TRBV2,.,CASSSTGAYNEQFF,TGTGCCAGCAGCTCGACGGGAGCCTACAATGAGCAGTTCTTC
TRBJ2-3,.,TRBV28,.,CASRDSPTDTQYF,TGTGCCAGCAGGGACAGCCCCACAGATACGCAGTATTTT
TRBJ1-6,.,TRBV7-3,.,CASSPNTQGSPLHF,TGTGCCAGCAGCCCAAACACACAGGGTTCACCCCTCCACTTT
TRBJ2-1,.,TRBV2,.,CASSLTSNEQFF,TGTGCCAGCAGTCTCACTAGTAATGAGCAGTTCTTC
TRBJ1-6,.,TRBV18,few,CASSPPSAYNSPLHF,TGTGCCAGCTCACCACCCTCAGCCTATAATTCACCCCTCCACTTT